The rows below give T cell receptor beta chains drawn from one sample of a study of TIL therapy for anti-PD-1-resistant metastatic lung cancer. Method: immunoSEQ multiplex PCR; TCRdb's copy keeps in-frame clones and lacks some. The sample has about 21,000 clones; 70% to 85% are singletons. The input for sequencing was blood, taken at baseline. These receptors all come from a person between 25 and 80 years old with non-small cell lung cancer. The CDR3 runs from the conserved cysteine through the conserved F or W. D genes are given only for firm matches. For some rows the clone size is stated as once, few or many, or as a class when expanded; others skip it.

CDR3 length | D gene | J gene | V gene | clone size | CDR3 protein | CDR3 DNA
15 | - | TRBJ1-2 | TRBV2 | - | CASSREGQANYGYTF | TGTGCCAGCAGTAGAGAGGGCCAGGCTAACTATGGCTACACCTTC
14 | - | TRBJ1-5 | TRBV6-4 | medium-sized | CASTRRGGAQPQHF | TGTGCCAGCACTCGGAGGGGGGGTGCCCAGCCCCAGCATTTT
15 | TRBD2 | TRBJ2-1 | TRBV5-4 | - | CASSLSGRVYNEQFF | TGTGCCAGCAGCTTGTCCGGGAGGGTATACAATGAGCAGTTCTTC
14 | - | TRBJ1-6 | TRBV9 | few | CASSGGQGRQPLHF | TGTGCCAGCAGCGGGGGGCAGGGGCGACAACCCCTCCACTTT
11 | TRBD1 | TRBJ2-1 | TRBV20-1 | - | CSGDRATEQFF | TGCAGTGGGGACAGGGCTACTGAGCAGTTCTTC
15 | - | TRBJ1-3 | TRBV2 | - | CASSEAGHSGNTIYF | TGTGCCAGCAGTGAAGCGGGCCACTCTGGAAACACCATATATTTT
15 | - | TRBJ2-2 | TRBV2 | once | CASSEDGGDTGELFF | TGTGCCAGCAGTGAAGACGGAGGGGACACCGGGGAGCTGTTTTTT
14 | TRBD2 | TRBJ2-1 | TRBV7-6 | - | CASSPSSGYNEQFF | TGTGCCAGCAGCCCCTCTAGCGGCTACAATGAGCAGTTCTTC
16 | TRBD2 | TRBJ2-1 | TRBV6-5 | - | CASSYGFWTSTNEQFF | TGTGCCAGCAGTTATGGTTTTTGGACTAGCACCAATGAGCAGTTCTTC
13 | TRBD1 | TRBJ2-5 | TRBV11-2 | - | CASSTGGDVTQYF | TGTGCCAGCAGCACAGGGGGCGATGTGACCCAGTACTTC
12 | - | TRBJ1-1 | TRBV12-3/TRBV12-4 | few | CASSLAPGVAFF | TGTGCCAGCAGTTTAGCGCCAGGCGTAGCTTTCTTT
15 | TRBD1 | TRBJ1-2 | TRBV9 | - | CASGDRGDPNYGYTF | TGTGCCAGCGGGGACAGGGGCGACCCTAACTATGGCTACACCTTC
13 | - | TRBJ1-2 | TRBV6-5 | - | CASIGGENYGYTF | TGTGCCAGCATAGGGGGGGAAAACTATGGCTACACCTTC
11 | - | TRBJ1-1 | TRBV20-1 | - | CSASKSFGAFF | TGCAGTGCTAGTAAATCCTTTGGGGCTTTCTTT
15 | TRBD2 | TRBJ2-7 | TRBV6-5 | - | CASSYRTSGRGEQYF | TGTGCCAGCAGTTACCGCACTAGCGGGAGAGGTGAGCAGTACTTC
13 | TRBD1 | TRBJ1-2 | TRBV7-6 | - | CASSEQGARGYTF | TGTGCCAGCAGCGAACAGGGGGCGCGGGGCTACACCTTC
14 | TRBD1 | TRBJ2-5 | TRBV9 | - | CASSPATGVETQYF | TGTGCCAGCAGCCCTGCCACAGGGGTGGAGACCCAGTACTTC
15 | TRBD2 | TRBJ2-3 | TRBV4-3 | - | CASSLETSSTDTQYF | TGCGCCAGCAGCCTTGAGACTAGCAGCACAGATACGCAGTATTTT
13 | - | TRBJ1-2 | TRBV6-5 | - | CASSNSANYGYTF | TGTGCCAGCTCGAATTCCGCTAACTATGGCTACACCTTC
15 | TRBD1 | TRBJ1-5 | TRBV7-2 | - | CASSLVGGGGQPQHF | TGTGCCAGCAGCTTAGTAGGGGGCGGAGGCCAGCCCCAGCATTTT
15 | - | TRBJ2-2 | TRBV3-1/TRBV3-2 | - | CASSPRRSVTGELFF | TGTGCCAGCAGCCCCCGTCGCAGCGTCACCGGGGAGCTGTTTTTT
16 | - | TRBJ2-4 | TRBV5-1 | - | CASSSTGAGSKNIQYF | TGCGCCAGCAGCTCTACAGGGGCGGGGTCCAAAAACATTCAGTACTTC
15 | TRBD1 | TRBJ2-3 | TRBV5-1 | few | CASSSGQGRRDTQYF | TGCGCCAGCAGCTCGGGACAGGGAAGACGAGATACGCAGTATTTT
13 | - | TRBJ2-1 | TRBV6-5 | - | CASSSSLENEQFF | TGTGCCAGCTCCTCGTCGTTGGAGAATGAGCAGTTCTTC
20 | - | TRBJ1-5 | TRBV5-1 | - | CASSLPWGSGGAYSNQPQHF | TGCGCCAGCAGCTTGCCTTGGGGGAGTGGTGGGGCATATAGCAATCAGCCCCAGCATTTT
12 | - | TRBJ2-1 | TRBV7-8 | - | CASSPRPNEQFF | TGTGCCAGCAGCCCCCGTCCGAATGAGCAGTTCTTC
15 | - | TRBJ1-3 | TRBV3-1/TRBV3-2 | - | CASSQDNSGGNTIYF | TGTGCCAGCAGCCAAGATAATTCAGGTGGAAACACCATATATTTT
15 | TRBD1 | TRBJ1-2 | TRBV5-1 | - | CASSLAGTGDMGYTF | TGCGCCAGCAGCTTGGCCGGGACAGGGGATATGGGCTACACCTTC
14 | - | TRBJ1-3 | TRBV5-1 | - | CASSSGQSGNTIYF | TGCGCCAGCAGCTCGGGACAATCCGGAAACACCATATATTTT
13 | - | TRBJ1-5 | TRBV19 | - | CASSGTLNQPQHF | TGTGCCAGTAGTGGGACATTAAATCAGCCCCAGCATTTT
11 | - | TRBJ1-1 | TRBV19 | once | CASSSYFGAFF | TGTGCCAGTAGTTCCTACTTCGGCGCTTTCTTT
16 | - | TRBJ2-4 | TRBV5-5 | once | CASSLTGALAKNIQYF | TGTGCCAGCAGCTTGACGGGGGCTCTAGCCAAAAACATTCAGTACTTC
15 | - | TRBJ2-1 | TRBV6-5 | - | CASTVSGGSYNEQFF | TGTGCCAGCACCGTCTCCGGGGGCTCCTACAATGAGCAGTTCTTC
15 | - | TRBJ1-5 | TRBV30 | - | CAWSVGAGRRQPQHF | TGTGCCTGGAGTGTAGGGGCAGGACGTCGACAGCCCCAGCATTTT
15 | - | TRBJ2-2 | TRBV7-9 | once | CASSLPASGTGELFF | TGTGCCAGCAGCCTTCCCGCGTCTGGCACCGGGGAGCTGTTTTTT
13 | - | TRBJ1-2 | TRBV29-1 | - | CSVGGASGEGYTF | TGCAGCGTCGGGGGGGCCTCGGGAGAGGGCTACACCTTC
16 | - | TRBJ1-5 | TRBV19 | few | CASSSLDGYSNQPQHF | TGTGCCAGTAGTTCTCTGGACGGGTATAGCAATCAGCCCCAGCATTTT
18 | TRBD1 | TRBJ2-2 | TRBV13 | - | CASSLALLGQGNTGELFF | TGTGCCAGCAGCTTAGCACTCTTAGGACAGGGAAACACCGGGGAGCTGTTTTTT
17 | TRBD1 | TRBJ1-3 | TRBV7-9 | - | CASSSIRTGGFGNTIYF | TGTGCCAGCAGCTCTATCCGGACAGGGGGCTTCGGAAACACCATATATTTT
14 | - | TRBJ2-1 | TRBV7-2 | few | CASTPRGTYNEQFF | TGTGCCAGCACCCCCAGGGGTACCTACAATGAGCAGTTCTTC
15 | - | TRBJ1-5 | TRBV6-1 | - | CASSEAGDTNQPQHF | TGTGCCAGCAGTGAAGCGGGGGACACCAATCAGCCCCAGCATTTT
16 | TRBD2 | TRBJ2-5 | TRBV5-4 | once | CASSLGPPSGVETQYF | TGTGCCAGCAGCTTGGGGCCCCCTAGCGGGGTGGAGACCCAGTACTTC
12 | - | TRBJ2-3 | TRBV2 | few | CASSATVSLPYF | TGTGCCAGCAGTGCTACCGTTTCCCTACCGTATTTT
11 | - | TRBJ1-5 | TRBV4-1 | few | CASSPEQPQHF | TGCGCCAGCAGTCCCGAGCAGCCCCAGCATTTT
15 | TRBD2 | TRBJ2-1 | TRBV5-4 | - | CASSRTSGAYNEQFF | TGTGCCAGCAGCCGGACTAGCGGGGCCTACAATGAGCAGTTCTTC
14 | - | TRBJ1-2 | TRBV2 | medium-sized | CASTPIGVNYGYTF | TGTGCCAGCACCCCTATAGGGGTAAACTATGGCTACACCTTC
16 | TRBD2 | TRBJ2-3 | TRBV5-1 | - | CASSAGTRVSTDTQYF | TGCGCCAGCAGCGCCGGGACTAGAGTTAGCACAGATACGCAGTATTTT
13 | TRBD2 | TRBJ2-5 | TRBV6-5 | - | CASGVERGETQYF | TGTGCCAGCGGGGTGGAGCGGGGAGAGACCCAGTACTTC
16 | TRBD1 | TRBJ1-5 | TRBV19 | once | CATSTLGQGGVEPQHF | TGTGCCACCTCGACCCTAGGACAGGGCGGAGTTGAGCCCCAGCATTTT
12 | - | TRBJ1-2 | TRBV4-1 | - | CASSHGSYGYTF | TGCGCCAGCAGCCACGGGAGCTATGGCTACACCTTC
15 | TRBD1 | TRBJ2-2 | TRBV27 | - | CASNSGQINTGELFF | TGTGCCAGCAACTCGGGACAGATCAACACCGGGGAGCTGTTTTTT
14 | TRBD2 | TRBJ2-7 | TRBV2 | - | CASREASGTYEQYF | TGTGCCAGCAGGGAGGCTAGCGGGACGTACGAGCAGTACTTC
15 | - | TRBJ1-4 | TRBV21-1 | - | CASTPAQGANEKLFF | TGTGCCAGCACCCCGGCCCAGGGGGCGAATGAAAAACTGTTTTTT
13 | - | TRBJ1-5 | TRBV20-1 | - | CSASGSENQPQHF | TGCAGTGCTAGTGGCAGCGAAAATCAGCCCCAGCATTTT